This entry describes one T cell receptor (beta chain). These data belong to a study of blood T cell repertoires in COVID-19. Overall study context: T cells, B-cell-depleted T cells, or PBMCs supplied cDNA or gDNA.

The table came from immunoSEQ multiplex PCR; TCRdb's copy has only in-frame clones and leaves some out. The profile shows 250,000 to 300,000 clones, 82% of them singletons. The CDR3 totals 13 residues. Deletions cut 2 bases from V and 5 bases from J, with 7 bases between. Sequenced: peripheral blood. The chain is built from TRBV12-3 or TRBV12-4 and TRBJ1-5; D is possibly TRBD1 (6 bases). This TCR came from a young woman with acute or convalescent COVID-19. The CDR3 is CASSLSGDQPQHF. Here the CDR3 DNA reads TGTGCCAGCAGTTTATCAGGGGATCAGCCCCAGCATTTT.